This note documents a single T cell receptor beta chain sequence. Its specificity is unknown. Use of 60 Vbeta and 13 Jbeta primers characterized the PCR. Sequencing was performed with immunoSEQ multiplex PCR; in TCRdb, only in-frame clones are kept and a portion is missing. The top ten hold 6.2% of the sample, which has tens of thousands of clones, approximately 81% seen once. Trimming pared 0 bases from V and 3 bases from J, leaving 13 bases between. Germline CDR1 and CDR2: SGDLS and YYNGEE. The CDR3 has 16 residues. These data come from a study of cytomegalovirus exposure and HLA in healthy donors. Regarding the study as a whole: Across donors, most TCRs were seen rarely, yet some public ones were widespread.

The TCR comes from a woman aged 45-59 years in good health and CMV-seropositive. Sample: PBMCs. This rearrangement joins TRBV9 to TRBJ2-1, with D hard to call. CDR3 sequence: CASSVAPTAGYNEQFF. DNA for the CDR3: TGTGCCAGCAGCGTAGCCCCCACTGCAGGCTACAATGAGCAGTTCTTC.